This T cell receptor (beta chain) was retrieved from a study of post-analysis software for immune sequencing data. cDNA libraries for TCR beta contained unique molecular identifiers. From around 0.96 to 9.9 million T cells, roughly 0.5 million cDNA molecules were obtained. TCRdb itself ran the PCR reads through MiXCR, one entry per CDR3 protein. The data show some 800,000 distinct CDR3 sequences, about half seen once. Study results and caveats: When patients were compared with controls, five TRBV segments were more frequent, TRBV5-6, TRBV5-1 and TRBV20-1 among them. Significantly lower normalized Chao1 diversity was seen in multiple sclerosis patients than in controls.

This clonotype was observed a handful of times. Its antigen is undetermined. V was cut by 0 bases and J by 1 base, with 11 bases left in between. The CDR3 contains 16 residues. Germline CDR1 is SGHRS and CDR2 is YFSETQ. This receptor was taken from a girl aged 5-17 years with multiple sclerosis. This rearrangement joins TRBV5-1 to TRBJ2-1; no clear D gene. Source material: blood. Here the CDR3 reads CASSLAAQVSYNEQFF. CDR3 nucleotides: TGCGCCAGCAGCTTGGCCGCCCAGGTTTCCTACAATGAGCAGTTCTTC.